This TCR beta chain was identified during a study of CD8 T cells in ankylosing spondylitis. TCR beta libraries were made by quantitative 5'-RACE with molecular barcodes. TCRdb independently ran MiXCR on the 5' RACE reads; one entry per CDR3 protein. The data contain roughly 90,000 distinct CDR3 sequences, about 9% of them seen just once; the ten biggest clones take up 25% to 35%. This clonotype was recorded a few times. What it binds is not known. Study conclusions and caveats: One TCR beta motif, made up of 7 or 8 highly homologous variants, appeared characteristic of ankylosing spondylitis blood.

V lost 8 bases and J 6 bases, leaving 32 bases between the germline ends. This CDR3 is built from 19 residues. This receptor was obtained from a male donor with ankylosing spondylitis. Input material: blood, either unsorted or a sorted T cell fraction (not recorded which). The rearrangement uses TRBV12-3 or TRBV12-4 and TRBJ2-1; D is uncertain. CDR3 bases: TGTGCCAGCTCCTACGTCTCTAAGCTGACCTACCCGATGTCCAATGAGCAGTTCTTC. Its translation: CASSYVSKLTYPMSNEQFF.